These 8 T cell receptor beta chains were all obtained from the same sample, sequenced in a study of circulating and synovial CD4+ cells in juvenile arthritis. Clones were sequenced by immunoSEQ multiplex PCR, and TCRdb holds only the in-frame ones, with some missing. This sample carries about 32,000 clones, about 95% of them seen once, and the ten largest clones take approximately 0.68%. Input material: CD4+ T cells from blood. Source of these receptors: a human donor with juvenile idiopathic arthritis.

The V call is TRBV7-2, the J call TRBJ1-4, with 7 bases aligning to TRBD1. The germline gives CDR1 SGHTA, CDR2 FQGNSA. The CDR3 is 15 amino acids. Trimming cost V 5 bases and J 7 bases; bases outside gene matches: 10. DNA of the CDR3: TGTGCCAGCAGCCTCGGAGGGGGCGCCGGTGAAAAACTGTTTTTT. This gives the protein CASSLGGGAGEKLFF.

The chain has TRBV2 and TRBJ2-5; TRBD2 agrees at 7 bases. The junction had 5 bases not matched to a gene; V was cut back by 2 bases and J by 5 bases. CDR1 SNHLY and CDR2 FYNNEI come from the germline V gene. The CDR3 loop spans 14 amino acids. CDR3 region: CASSEKAGWETQYF. CDR3 in DNA: TGTGCCAGCAGTGAAAAAGCGGGGTGGGAGACCCAGTACTTC.

Only a few counts were recorded for this clone. The chain recombines TRBV19 with TRBJ1-5; the match to TRBD1 covers 8 bases. There are 14 residues in the CDR3. From germline, CDR1 is LNHDA and CDR2 SQIVND (reference sequence). V lost 3 bases, J lost 2 bases, and 0 bases stayed unmatched. CDR3 bases: TGTGCCAGTAGTATGGGACAGGGCAATCAGCCCCAGCATTTT. Its protein product is CASSMGQGNQPQHF.

CDR3 sequence (DNA): TGTGCCAGCTCATCCCGGGACAGGGGTAGAGCTTTCTTT. Protein sequence: CASSSRDRGRAFF. The V call is TRBV18, the J call TRBJ1-1, with 10 bases matching TRBD1. Germline values: CDR1 KGHSH, CDR2 LQKENI. V shed 5 bases and J 10 bases; nucleotides not matched to a gene: 7. The CDR3 has 13 amino acids.

CDR3 in amino acids: CAWSSGASGANVLTF. The CDR3 region has the DNA TGTGCCTGGAGTTCAGGGGCTTCTGGGGCCAACGTCCTGACTTTC. The rearrangement joins TRBV30 to TRBJ2-6; D may be TRBD1 (6 bases). The CDR3 contains 15 residues. V was trimmed by 2 bases and J by 1 base, leaving 9 bases between them. Germline V gene data show CDR1 as GTSNPN and CDR2 as SVGIG (reference sequence).

The CDR3 loop reads CASSLFAGPYNEQFF. The DNA of the CDR3 is TGTGCCAGCAGCTTATTCGCGGGACCGTACAATGAGCAGTTCTTC. The chain recombines TRBV7-2 with TRBJ2-1; the D gene is possibly TRBD2 (6 bases). The germline CDR1 and CDR2 sequences are SGHTA and FQGNSA. This CDR3 spans 15 amino acids. Trimming pared 2 bases from V and 4 bases from J, leaving 12 bases between.

V is TRBV7-2 and J is TRBJ2-7; a weak D match, TRBD1 (5 bases). Between the trimmed V and J ends, which lost 5 bases and 0 bases, there was a span of 11 bases. This CDR3 has 14 residues. From germline, CDR1 is SGHTA and CDR2 FQGNSA. CDR3 bases: TGTGCCAGCAGCCCCGAAGGGGCCTCCTACGAGCAGTACTTC. Its translation is CASSPEGASYEQYF.

The sample holds a few counts of this clone. This rearrangement joins TRBV10-3 to TRBJ2-3; D perhaps matches TRBD2 (6 bases). The length of the CDR3 is 13 residues. Germline V lookup: CDR1 ENHRY, CDR2 SYGVKD. The V end was cut by 9 bases, the J end by 1 base, with 11 bases between. CDR3 sequence reads: CAMSAGRTDTQYF. The CDR3 DNA sequence: TGTGCCATGTCTGCGGGACGCACAGATACGCAGTATTTT.